These T cell receptor beta chains were read from a single sample in a study of T cells in Graves' hyperthyroidism and ophthalmopathy. TCRdb itself ran the multiplex PCR reads through MiXCR, one entry per CDR3 protein. The sample consists of about 210,000 distinct CDR3 sequences, about 18% of them appearing once. Sequences were obtained from blood. Every receptor here comes from a man aged 40-55 years with Graves' hyperthyroidism. CDR3s include the opening cysteine and the closing phenylalanine or tryptophan. The order of the fields is CDR3 protein, CDR3 DNA, D gene, clone size, V gene, J gene, CDR3 length. D genes are given only for firm matches. Only some rows state a clone size, as once, few, many or a class for expanded clones.

CDR3 protein: CASTMGQMNTEAFF
CDR3 DNA: TGTGCCAGCACCATGGGACAAATGAACACTGAAGCTTTCTTT
D gene: NA
clone size: many
V gene: TRBV28
J gene: TRBJ1-1
CDR3 length: 14

CDR3 protein: CSARDGQGAYEQYF
CDR3 DNA: TGCAGTGCTAGAGATGGACAGGGAGCCTACGAGCAGTACTTC
D gene: TRBD1
clone size: NA
V gene: TRBV20-1
J gene: TRBJ2-7
CDR3 length: 14

CDR3 protein: CAWSTYGPVDEYF
CDR3 DNA: TGTGCCTGGAGTACCTACGGACCAGTTGACGAGTACTTC
D gene: NA
clone size: NA
V gene: TRBV30
J gene: TRBJ2-5
CDR3 length: 13

CDR3 protein: CATSRGGVSTGELFF
CDR3 DNA: TGTGCCACCAGCAGAGGAGGGGTGTCCACCGGGGAGCTGTTTTTT
D gene: NA
clone size: few
V gene: TRBV15
J gene: TRBJ2-2
CDR3 length: 15

CDR3 protein: CASMSYEAGYREKLFF
CDR3 DNA: TGTGCCAGCATGAGTTACGAAGCAGGTTATAGGGAAAAACTGTTTTTT
D gene: NA
clone size: few
V gene: TRBV25-1
J gene: TRBJ1-4
CDR3 length: 16

CDR3 protein: CASSQAPWTGELFF
CDR3 DNA: TGTGCCAGCAGCCAAGCCCCTTGGACCGGGGAGCTGTTTTTT
D gene: NA
clone size: many
V gene: TRBV14
J gene: TRBJ2-2
CDR3 length: 14

CDR3 protein: CASSPSRGQTNEKLFF
CDR3 DNA: TGTGCCAGCTCCCCAAGCAGGGGGCAAACTAATGAAAAACTGTTTTTT
D gene: TRBD1
clone size: few
V gene: TRBV18
J gene: TRBJ1-4
CDR3 length: 16

CDR3 protein: CSARVIPNFVNTEAFF
CDR3 DNA: TGCAGTGCTAGAGTTATACCCAACTTCGTGAACACTGAAGCTTTCTTT
D gene: NA
clone size: many
V gene: TRBV20-1
J gene: TRBJ1-1
CDR3 length: 16

CDR3 protein: CASSSLPGTEAFF
CDR3 DNA: TGCGCCAGCAGCTCCCTCCCCGGGACTGAAGCTTTCTTT
D gene: NA
clone size: many
V gene: TRBV5-1
J gene: TRBJ1-1
CDR3 length: 13

CDR3 protein: CASTPGGYSYNEQFF
CDR3 DNA: TGTGCCAGCACCCCCGGGGGCTATTCGTACAATGAGCAGTTCTTC
D gene: NA
clone size: many
V gene: TRBV6-1
J gene: TRBJ2-1
CDR3 length: 15

CDR3 protein: CASSSTLGAYNEQFF
CDR3 DNA: TGTGCCAGCAGCTCCACCCTGGGGGCCTACAATGAGCAGTTCTTC
D gene: NA
clone size: many
V gene: TRBV5-5
J gene: TRBJ2-1
CDR3 length: 15

CDR3 protein: CSARGVARQGMTGELFF
CDR3 DNA: TGCAGTGCTAGGGGTGTAGCGAGACAGGGGATGACCGGGGAGCTGTTTTTT
D gene: TRBD1
clone size: few
V gene: TRBV20-1
J gene: TRBJ2-2
CDR3 length: 17

CDR3 protein: CASSPNRYEQYF
CDR3 DNA: TGTGCCAGCTCACCGAACAGATACGAGCAGTACTTC
D gene: NA
clone size: many
V gene: TRBV18
J gene: TRBJ2-7
CDR3 length: 12

CDR3 protein: CASSLAGAHNEQFF
CDR3 DNA: TGTGCCAGCAGTTTAGCGGGGGCCCACAATGAGCAGTTCTTC
D gene: NA
clone size: many
V gene: TRBV28
J gene: TRBJ2-1
CDR3 length: 14

CDR3 protein: CASRLTSGSGHEQYF
CDR3 DNA: TGTGCCAGCAGACTTACTAGCGGGAGTGGGCACGAGCAGTACTTC
D gene: TRBD2
clone size: many
V gene: TRBV7-2
J gene: TRBJ2-7
CDR3 length: 15

CDR3 protein: CAGSLNGGYEKLFF
CDR3 DNA: TGTGCCGGCAGCTTGAATGGGGGGTATGAAAAACTGTTTTTT
D gene: NA
clone size: NA
V gene: TRBV5-1
J gene: TRBJ1-4
CDR3 length: 14

CDR3 protein: CASSLVAGQGATKNEKLFF
CDR3 DNA: TGCGCCAGCAGCTTGGTGGCGGGACAGGGCGCTACCAAGAATGAAAAACTGTTTTTT
D gene: TRBD1
clone size: NA
V gene: TRBV5-1
J gene: TRBJ1-4
CDR3 length: 19

CDR3 protein: CSGGGFQETQYF
CDR3 DNA: TGCAGCGGCGGAGGGTTTCAAGAGACCCAGTACTTC
D gene: NA
clone size: many
V gene: TRBV29-1
J gene: TRBJ2-5
CDR3 length: 12

CDR3 protein: CASSLQGPSTEAFF
CDR3 DNA: TGCGCCAGCAGCTTACAGGGCCCCAGTACTGAAGCTTTCTTT
D gene: NA
clone size: NA
V gene: TRBV5-1
J gene: TRBJ1-1
CDR3 length: 14

CDR3 protein: CASSEGVGVPPGYTF
CDR3 DNA: TGTGCCAGCAGTGAGGGGGTTGGGGTCCCCCCAGGCTACACCTTC
D gene: NA
clone size: few
V gene: TRBV2
J gene: TRBJ1-2
CDR3 length: 15

CDR3 protein: CASSPLGAGMNTEAFF
CDR3 DNA: TGTGCCAGCTCACCACTCGGGGCTGGAATGAACACTGAAGCTTTCTTT
D gene: NA
clone size: many
V gene: TRBV18
J gene: TRBJ1-1
CDR3 length: 16

CDR3 protein: CASSPGTRGEQYF
CDR3 DNA: TGTGCCAGCAGTCCAGGGACCCGGGGCGAGCAGTACTTC
D gene: NA
clone size: NA
V gene: TRBV2
J gene: TRBJ2-7
CDR3 length: 13

CDR3 protein: CAWSVHRSYEQYF
CDR3 DNA: TGTGCCTGGAGTGTTCACAGATCCTACGAGCAGTACTTC
D gene: NA
clone size: many
V gene: TRBV30
J gene: TRBJ2-7
CDR3 length: 13

CDR3 protein: CASSLDSGKGGKLFF
CDR3 DNA: TGCGCCAGCAGCTTGGACTCAGGGAAAGGTGGAAAACTGTTTTTT
D gene: NA
clone size: NA
V gene: TRBV5-1
J gene: TRBJ1-4
CDR3 length: 15

CDR3 protein: CASSLQGFRAEAFF
CDR3 DNA: TGTGCCAGCAGTTTACAGGGGTTTAGGGCTGAAGCTTTCTTT
D gene: NA
clone size: many
V gene: TRBV27
J gene: TRBJ1-1
CDR3 length: 14

CDR3 protein: CASSSDSGEQYF
CDR3 DNA: TGTGCCAGCAGCTCGGACTCCGGAGAGCAGTACTTC
D gene: NA
clone size: many
V gene: TRBV11-2
J gene: TRBJ2-7
CDR3 length: 12

CDR3 protein: CASSPAPGRGGAIYNEQFF
CDR3 DNA: TGCGCCAGCAGCCCGGCGCCGGGGAGGGGCGGGGCGATTTACAATGAGCAGTTCTTC
D gene: TRBD2
clone size: NA
V gene: TRBV5-1
J gene: TRBJ2-1
CDR3 length: 19

CDR3 protein: CASIGPYEQYF
CDR3 DNA: TGTGCCAGCATTGGACCCTACGAGCAGTACTTC
D gene: NA
clone size: few
V gene: TRBV7-9
J gene: TRBJ2-7
CDR3 length: 11

CDR3 protein: CSAPQSGGHPGELFF
CDR3 DNA: TGCAGTGCACCACAGTCGGGGGGACACCCCGGGGAGCTGTTTTTT
D gene: NA
clone size: NA
V gene: TRBV20-1
J gene: TRBJ2-2
CDR3 length: 15

CDR3 protein: CATSRGNPPQGYEQYF
CDR3 DNA: TGTGCCACCAGCAGAGGTAATCCGCCACAGGGTTACGAGCAGTACTTC
D gene: NA
clone size: many
V gene: TRBV15
J gene: TRBJ2-7
CDR3 length: 16

CDR3 protein: CASSLEGAHQPQHF
CDR3 DNA: TGTGCCAGCAGTTTGGAGGGGGCGCATCAGCCCCAGCATTTT
D gene: TRBD1
clone size: NA
V gene: TRBV27
J gene: TRBJ1-5
CDR3 length: 14

CDR3 protein: CASRGRSNSPLHF
CDR3 DNA: TGTGCCAGCAGGGGACGTTCGAATTCACCCCTCCACTTT
D gene: NA
clone size: many
V gene: TRBV7-9
J gene: TRBJ1-6
CDR3 length: 13

CDR3 protein: CASSLGQAANEKLFF
CDR3 DNA: TGTGCCAGCAGTTTAGGGCAGGCCGCTAATGAAAAACTGTTTTTT
D gene: NA
clone size: few
V gene: TRBV28
J gene: TRBJ1-4
CDR3 length: 15

CDR3 protein: CASSRVGGGRTEAFF
CDR3 DNA: TGTGCCAGCAGTCGCGTTGGGGGTGGGAGAACTGAAGCTTTCTTT
D gene: NA
clone size: few
V gene: TRBV25-1
J gene: TRBJ1-1
CDR3 length: 15

CDR3 protein: CTSKPHLGQPQHF
CDR3 DNA: TGTACCAGCAAACCCCATTTAGGTCAGCCCCAGCATTTT
D gene: NA
clone size: few
V gene: TRBV28
J gene: TRBJ1-5
CDR3 length: 13

CDR3 protein: CASSQRGAVETQYF
CDR3 DNA: TGTGCCAGCAGCCAAAGGGGGGCTGTAGAGACCCAGTACTTC
D gene: NA
clone size: many
V gene: TRBV3-1
J gene: TRBJ2-5
CDR3 length: 14

CDR3 protein: CASSVSSGASTDTQYF
CDR3 DNA: TGTGCCAGCAGCGTAAGTTCGGGGGCGAGCACAGATACGCAGTATTTT
D gene: NA
clone size: many
V gene: TRBV9
J gene: TRBJ2-3
CDR3 length: 16

CDR3 protein: CASSAWTGGAYNSPLHF
CDR3 DNA: TGTGCCAGCAGCGCTTGGACAGGGGGCGCCTATAATTCACCCCTCCACTTT
D gene: TRBD1
clone size: NA
V gene: TRBV5-1
J gene: TRBJ1-6
CDR3 length: 17

CDR3 protein: CASSAVRALHF
CDR3 DNA: TGTGCCAGCAGTGCGGTTCGGGCCCTCCACTTT
D gene: NA
clone size: many
V gene: TRBV6-1
J gene: TRBJ1-6
CDR3 length: 11

CDR3 protein: CASSDQGGNYGYTF
CDR3 DNA: TGTGCCAGCAGTGACCAGGGGGGGAACTATGGCTACACCTTC
D gene: TRBD1
clone size: many
V gene: TRBV2
J gene: TRBJ1-2
CDR3 length: 14

CDR3 protein: CASSSWPGRGGANNEQFF
CDR3 DNA: TGTGCCAGCAGCTCTTGGCCCGGTCGCGGGGGGGCGAACAATGAGCAGTTCTTC
D gene: TRBD2
clone size: many
V gene: TRBV11-2
J gene: TRBJ2-1
CDR3 length: 18

CDR3 protein: CAWNTHSNQPQHF
CDR3 DNA: TGTGCCTGGAACACGCATAGCAATCAGCCCCAGCATTTT
D gene: NA
clone size: many
V gene: TRBV30
J gene: TRBJ1-5
CDR3 length: 13

CDR3 protein: CASRQGGRQPQHF
CDR3 DNA: TGTGCCAGCAGACAGGGGGGCCGGCAGCCCCAGCATTTT
D gene: TRBD1
clone size: many
V gene: TRBV6-2/TRBV6-3
J gene: TRBJ1-5
CDR3 length: 13

CDR3 protein: CSALDISTNEKLFF
CDR3 DNA: TGCAGTGCTTTGGACATCTCAACTAATGAAAAACTGTTTTTT
D gene: NA
clone size: many
V gene: TRBV20-1
J gene: TRBJ1-4
CDR3 length: 14

CDR3 protein: CSAIGTSYLGTQYF
CDR3 DNA: TGCAGTGCTATCGGGACTAGTTATTTAGGGACCCAGTACTTC
D gene: TRBD2
clone size: few
V gene: TRBV20-1
J gene: TRBJ2-5
CDR3 length: 14

CDR3 protein: CASSAPHRGRYEQYF
CDR3 DNA: TGTGCCAGCAGTGCCCCACACAGGGGTCGGTACGAGCAGTACTTC
D gene: TRBD1
clone size: NA
V gene: TRBV25-1
J gene: TRBJ2-7
CDR3 length: 15

CDR3 protein: CASSLGGLYTEAFF
CDR3 DNA: TGTGCCAGCAGCTTGGGGGGTTTGTACACTGAAGCTTTCTTT
D gene: NA
clone size: many
V gene: TRBV7-9
J gene: TRBJ1-1
CDR3 length: 14

CDR3 protein: CSARWGFRQGTYEQYF
CDR3 DNA: TGCAGTGCTAGATGGGGGTTTAGGCAGGGGACGTACGAGCAGTACTTC
D gene: NA
clone size: many
V gene: TRBV20-1
J gene: TRBJ2-7
CDR3 length: 16

CDR3 protein: CASSSPRSRAGVGDEQFF
CDR3 DNA: TGTGCCAGCAGCTCCCCCCGCTCGAGGGCAGGGGTTGGGGATGAGCAGTTCTTC
D gene: NA
clone size: NA
V gene: TRBV7-3
J gene: TRBJ2-1
CDR3 length: 18

CDR3 protein: CASSDSTFSGNTIYF
CDR3 DNA: TGTGCCAGCAGTGACTCCACTTTCTCTGGAAACACCATATATTTT
D gene: NA
clone size: NA
V gene: TRBV6-4
J gene: TRBJ1-3
CDR3 length: 15

CDR3 protein: CASRTSGGTNEQFF
CDR3 DNA: TGTGCCAGCAGGACTAGCGGGGGGACCAATGAGCAGTTCTTC
D gene: TRBD2
clone size: many
V gene: TRBV28
J gene: TRBJ2-1
CDR3 length: 14

CDR3 protein: CASSLGAGLMNTEAFF
CDR3 DNA: TGTGCCAGCAGCTTGGGGGCGGGGCTCATGAACACTGAAGCTTTCTTT
D gene: NA
clone size: many
V gene: TRBV7-9
J gene: TRBJ1-1
CDR3 length: 16

CDR3 protein: CSVEEELRNFDTQYF
CDR3 DNA: TGCAGCGTTGAAGAGGAATTAAGGAATTTTGATACGCAGTATTTT
D gene: NA
clone size: many
V gene: TRBV29-1
J gene: TRBJ2-3
CDR3 length: 15

CDR3 protein: CASSWDRGSYEQYF
CDR3 DNA: TGTGCCAGCAGTTGGGACAGGGGCTCCTACGAGCAGTACTTC
D gene: TRBD1
clone size: few
V gene: TRBV27
J gene: TRBJ2-7
CDR3 length: 14